The 3 T cell receptor beta chains below all came from one sample that was sequenced in a study of cytomegalovirus exposure and HLA in healthy donors. Using immunoSEQ multiplex PCR, the repertoire was profiled, and TCRdb retains in-frame clones only, with some absent. The sample contains 110,000 or so clones, about 83% of which appear only once. Sequencing used PBMCs. These receptors originate from a man aged 18 to 35 in good health and CMV-seronegative.

The CDR3 spells CASSLASGQGQKTEAFF. The CDR3 region has the DNA TGTGCCAGCAGCTTAGCCTCGGGACAGGGCCAGAAAACTGAAGCTTTCTTT. The chain couples TRBV11-3 to TRBJ1-1, with 9 bases fitting TRBD1. Losses at the gene ends were 1 base for V and 5 bases for J; bases not matched to a gene: 11. Germline V gives CDR1 SGHNT, CDR2 YENEEA. CDR3 length: 17 residues.

The J gene is TRBJ2-1, the V gene TRBV15; the match to TRBD1 covers 9 bases. Germline V gene data show CDR1 as LNHNV and CDR2 as YYDKDF (reference sequence). Trimming cost V 4 bases and J 3 bases; bases outside gene matches: 7. The CDR3 consists of 16 residues. This CDR3 reads CATSTPRDRVYNEQFF. In DNA, the CDR3 is TGTGCCACCAGCACCCCCCGGGACAGGGTCTACAATGAGCAGTTCTTC.

The chain joins TRBV27 to TRBJ1-1; a weak D match, TRBD1 (6 bases). Germline V CDR1 and CDR2: MNHEY, SMNVEV (reference sequence). CDR3 size: 13 residues. The V gene lost 3 bases and the J gene lost 6 bases, with 11 bases spanning the gap. The CDR3 bases are TGTGCCAGCAGTTTTAGGGGGTCCCCTGAAGCTTTCTTT. Residues: CASSFRGSPEAFF.